The clone carrying this T cell receptor (beta chain) has only one observation. Time point indicated: peripheral blood 6 weeks after treatment start. The data originate from a study of PD-L1 blockade in urothelial cancer. Study background: Analyzed time points were 3 weeks (second dose) and 6 weeks after therapy began. T cells numbered a median of approximately 140,000 in the blood samples.

Spiking of synthetic TCR analog templates was performed in each PCR. Here immunoSEQ multiplex PCR was the method, and the copy in TCRdb shows in-frame clones only, minus some. Of about 66,000 clones detected, 88% appear once; the ten largest clones hold approximately 10%. Per the germline V gene, CDR1 is KGHSH and CDR2 is LQKENI. J lost 4 bases, V lost 1 base, and 8 bases had no gene match. The CDR3 sequence is 16 residues long. The chain combines TRBV18 with TRBJ2-7; 9 nucleotides match TRBD2. The material was PBMCs, obtained around atezolizumab (anti-PD-L1) treatment. This TCR derives from a man aged 55 to 70 with urothelial cancer. The CDR3 nucleotides are TGTGCCAGCTCACCACTCGCGGGGGGGTCCTCATACGAGCAGTACTTC. Protein product: CASSPLAGGSSYEQYF.